This entry describes one T cell receptor beta chain. Antigen unknown. The record originates from a study of cytomegalovirus exposure and HLA in healthy donors. In the study overall: There were around 390 genotyped donors. Of these, 81% fell in the genetic ancestry cluster associated with self-reported Caucasian donors. Notes on the study in general: For most TCR sequences rarity was the rule, although some public TCRs occurred in many donors. For TCR beta chains, V- and J-gene trimming was later linked to a missense DCLRE1C variant. Published work reported that the classifier diagnosed cytomegalovirus status with high specificity and sensitivity.

It was with 60 Vbeta and 13 Jbeta primers that the PCR ran. Assay used: immunoSEQ multiplex PCR; TCRdb lists only in-frame clones, some missing. The sample consists of about 180,000 clones, about 77% of them appearing once. The sample comprised PBMCs. The sequence came from a woman aged 30 to 39 in good health and CMV-seropositive.

CDR3 region: CATSRDSGQGARNEQFF. DNA of the CDR3: TGTGCCACCAGCAGAGATTCGGGACAGGGGGCGCGAAATGAGCAGTTCTTC. This rearrangement joins TRBV15 to TRBJ2-1, with TRBD1 identical over 12 bases. Per germline, CDR1 LNHNV and CDR2 YYDKDF (reference sequence). The CDR3 covers 17 residues. V lost 0 bases and J lost 7; bases outside the gene matches: 7. The complete variable domain, with remaining parts taken from reference TRBV15 and TRBJ2-1, reads DAMVIQNPRYQVTQFGKPVTLSCSQTLNHNVMYWYQQKSSQAPKLLFHYYDKDFNNEADTPDNFQSRRPNTSFCFLDIRSPGLGDTAMYLCATSRDSGQGARNEQFFGPGTRLTVL.